This paragraph covers one T cell receptor beta chain sequence. The data are from a study of blood T cell repertoires in COVID-19. Study overall: In each case, the material was cDNA or gDNA derived from T cells, B-cell-depleted T cells, or PBMCs.

Across 24 US areas, participants ranged in age from 18 to 89 years. Researchers sorted participants into cohorts using their self-reported clinical history. Those designated as exposed participants met a COVID-19 case within 2 weeks before study entry. The CDR3 totals 17 residues. Germline CDR1 reads SNHLY; CDR2 reads FYNNEI. The trim removed 5 bases at V and 3 bases at J, leaving 15 bases unmatched. TCRdb's table, derived via immunoSEQ multiplex PCR, lists solely in-frame clones and lacks some. This table has 200,000 to 250,000 clones, around 89% appearing once. The chain employs TRBV2 and TRBJ2-7, with 8 positions matching TRBD2. The specimen was PBMCs or T cells enriched from blood (not recorded which). The origin of this receptor is a man aged 25 to 45 who had been exposed to COVID-19. Here the CDR3 reads CASSYRGGGAAGYEQYF. The CDR3, as DNA: TGTGCCAGCAGTTACCGGGGGGGTGGGGCCGCAGGCTACGAGCAGTACTTC.